These 6 T cell receptor beta chains came from one sample sequenced in a study of blood T cell repertoires in COVID-19 (TCRdb year 2020). Libraries were made using the immunoSEQ multiplex PCR assay. This immuneACCESS table, as held by TCRdb, lists in-frame sequences with V and J called but not all clones. Of the missing ones, under half trace to an unresolved V gene in checked studies; the others have no known cause. The sample table shows about 42,000 clones, and around 90% are seen once. Of the sample, 0.4% falls within the top ten clones. Sequencing was carried out using peripheral blood. The receptors originated from a human donor in a cohort sampled during active COVID-19.

The chain links TRBV5-1 to TRBJ1-5; 7 bases are shared with TRBD1. After removal of 4 bases from V and 7 bases from J, the junction contained 8 bases not matched to a gene. The CDR3 contains 14 residues. The germline gives CDR1 SGHRS, CDR2 YFSETQ. For the CDR3, the DNA is TGCGCCAGCAGCCCCGGGACAGTTGACCAGCCCCAGCATTTT. Translated: CASSPGTVDQPQHF.

The chain is built from TRBV25-1 and TRBJ1-6, with 9 bases matching TRBD1. Unmatched junction bases numbered 9, after V lost 5 bases and J lost 7 bases. CDR3 length: 16 amino acids. Germline CDR1 is MGHDK and CDR2 is SYGVNS. CDR3 nucleotide sequence: TGTGCCAGCAGTCAGGGACAGGGCCGGGAAAATTCACCCCTCCACTTT. Its translation: CASSQGQGRENSPLHF.

V usage is TRBV4-3 and J usage is TRBJ2-7; D may be TRBD1 (5 bases). V lost 0 bases to trimming and J lost 2 bases, with 17 bases between them. Looked up from germline, CDR1 is LGHNA and CDR2 is YSLEER. This CDR3 spans 17 amino acids. DNA of the CDR3: TGCGCCAGCAGCCAAGATTCTGTTGGAGACAGTGCCTACGAGCAGTACTTC. Its translation: CASSQDSVGDSAYEQYF.

J is TRBJ1-5 and V is TRBV28, with D possibly TRBD1 on 5 matching bases. Deletions cut 0 bases from V and 4 bases from J, with 10 bases between. Germline V gives CDR1 MDHEN, CDR2 SYDVKM. The length of the CDR3 is 15 residues. The CDR3 region has the DNA TGTGCCAGCAGTTTATGGGGGGGAGATAATCAGCCCCAGCATTTT. This translates into CASSLWGGDNQPQHF.

CDR3 region: CASSSTQGAYQPQHF. The CDR3 bases are TGTGCCAGCAGTTCGACACAGGGGGCCTATCAGCCCCAGCATTTT. The chain is built from TRBV27 and TRBJ1-5, with TRBD1 matching 9 bases. V was pared by 4 bases and J by 5 bases, with 6 bases of the junction left unmatched. The CDR3 has 15 residues. In germline, CDR1 is MNHEY, CDR2 SMNVEV (reference sequence).

The chain recombines TRBV10-2 with TRBJ1-1; TRBD1 matches 8 bases. Germline CDR1 reads WSHSY; CDR2 reads SAAADI. V lost 7 bases, J lost 3 bases, and 7 bases stayed unmatched. This CDR3 has 14 amino acids. CDR3 sequence reads: CASTRQGRDTEAFF. CDR3 DNA sequence: TGCGCCAGCACCAGACAGGGGAGGGACACTGAAGCTTTCTTT.